What follows are 14 T cell receptor beta chains derived from one specimen sequenced in a study of regulatory T cells in long-lasting Graves disease. iRepertoire HTBI primers and Arm-PCR of CDR3 regions built TCR beta libraries. TCRdb reprocessed the multiplex PCR reads via MiXCR and lists one record per CDR3 protein. The sample carries 700,000 or so distinct CDR3 sequences, about 30% recorded once. Time point noted: persistent/refractory GD, antithyroid drugs over 5 years with positive TRAb. Following extraction of RNA from PBMCs, that RNA was used to make the TCR library. The specimen comprised peripheral blood mononuclear cells (PBMCs), sampled when the disease was refractory, from a patient treated with antithyroid drugs. Receptors originate from a female donor with Graves disease.

This clonotype was seen at least ten times. V and J are TRBV2 and TRBJ2-5; 8 bases are a match to TRBD1. Per the germline V gene, CDR1 is SNHLY and CDR2 is FYNNEI. CDR3 length: 15 amino acids. The J segment lost 4 bases and the V segment lost 3 bases, leaving 7 bases of the junction unmatched. This CDR3 reads CASSDPQGVGETQYF. The CDR3, as DNA: TGTGCCAGCAGTGACCCACAGGGGGTAGGAGAGACCCAGTACTTC. The full variable domain, its missing parts supplied by reference TRBV2 and TRBJ2-5, is EPEVTQTPSHQVTQMGQEVILRCVPISNHLYFYWYRQILGQKVEFLVSFYNNEISEKSEIFDDQFSVERPDGSNFTLKIRSTKLEDSAMYFCASSDPQGVGETQYFGPGTRLLVL.

This clonotype was found a few times. The V and J genes are TRBV7-9 and TRBJ1-4, with D possibly TRBD1 on 5 matching bases. CDR3 length: 12 residues. Trimming cost V 4 bases and J 8 bases, with 8 bases left between them. Germline loops: CDR1 SEHNR, CDR2 FQNEAQ (reference sequence). CDR3 region: CASSSAGEKLFF. The CDR3 nucleotides are TGTGCCAGCAGCTCCGCAGGGGAAAAACTGTTTTTT.

This clonotype was observed a few times. The J gene is TRBJ2-5, the V gene TRBV6-1; TRBD1 might be the D (6 bases). The germline CDR1 and CDR2 sequences are MNHNS and SASEGT. V was cut by 3 bases and J by 3 bases, with 14 bases left in between. The CDR3 has 15 residues. DNA of the CDR3: TGTGCCAGCAGTGACCAACAGGGATATGAAGAGACCCAGTACTTC. Protein sequence: CASSDQQGYEETQYF.

This clonotype was picked up one time. This may come from a read error, since a much larger clone is one base off. V and J are TRBV6-2 or TRBV6-3 and TRBJ1-1; D may be TRBD1 (5 bases). V lost 7 bases and J 6 bases, leaving 21 bases between the germline ends. CDR1 and CDR2 (germline): MNHEY, SVGEGT. The CDR3 spans 15 residues. CDR3 in DNA: TGTGCCAGCACACGTTTTTCAGGACGGGGCGCTGAAGCTTTCTTT. It codes for CASTRFSGRGAEAFF.

The V and J genes are TRBV28 and TRBJ1-1; 11 nucleotides match TRBD1. This CDR3 contains 16 residues. The germline CDR1 and CDR2 sequences are MDHEN and SYDVKM. Trimming removed 6 bases from V and 5 bases from J; junction bases left unmatched: 11. CDR3 DNA sequence: TGTGCCAGCAGGGGGGACAGGGGGTTGGGTTATACTGAAGCTTTCTTT. Translating it yields CASRGDRGLGYTEAFF. Using reference TRBV28 and TRBJ1-1 for the parts outside the CDR3, the full variable domain is DVKVTQSSRYLVKRTGEKVFLECVQDMDHENMFWYRQDPGLGLRLIYFSYDVKMKEKGDIPEGYSVSREKKERFSLILESASTNQTSMYLCASRGDRGLGYTEAFFGQGTRLTVV.

The rearrangement joins TRBV5-1 to TRBJ1-1, with TRBD1 as a possible D gene (6 bases). The V end lost 7 bases, the J end lost 3 bases, and 25 bases lay between the germline ends. The germline gives CDR1 SGHRS, CDR2 YFSETQ. CDR3 length: 17 amino acids. The CDR3 loop is CASGGGLRPPGDTEAFF. CDR3 DNA: TGCGCCAGCGGGGGGGGACTCAGACCTCCAGGGGACACTGAAGCTTTCTTT.

This clonotype was counted many times. The chain joins TRBV20-1 to TRBJ1-6; a weak D match, TRBD1 (5 bases). Germline assignment: CDR1 DFQATT and CDR2 SNEGSKA (reference sequence). The CDR3 loop spans 15 amino acids. V was pared by 1 base and J by 8 bases, with 15 bases between. For the CDR3, the DNA is TGCAGTGCTAGAGTAACAGGAGGAGGGTATTCACCCCTCCACTTT. As protein: CSARVTGGGYSPLHF.

The rearrangement joins TRBV19 to TRBJ2-7; 8 nucleotides match TRBD1. In germline, CDR1 is LNHDA, CDR2 SQIVND (reference sequence). The ends lost 3 bases at V and 1 base at J; junction bases unmatched: 2. The CDR3 extends over 14 amino acids. The CDR3 DNA follows: TGTGCCAGTAGTATCGGGACAGGATCCTACGAGCAGTACTTC. Residues: CASSIGTGSYEQYF.

This clonotype was detected only a few times. V usage is TRBV28 and J usage is TRBJ1-1; TRBD1 matches 7 bases. This CDR3 has 13 residues. Germline-derived CDR1 and CDR2 are MDHEN and SYDVKM. Trimming at V came to 6 bases and at J to 4 bases, leaving 5 bases not matched to a gene. The CDR3 coding sequence is TGTGCCAGCAGAATGACAGGGACCACTGAAGCTTTCTTT. This gives the protein CASRMTGTTEAFF.

V gene TRBV7-9 combines with J gene TRBJ2-3; 7 nucleotides line up with TRBD2. The CDR3 loop spans 14 amino acids. In germline, CDR1 is SEHNR, CDR2 FQNEAQ (reference sequence). The V gene end was trimmed by 0 bases and the J gene end by 6 bases; junction bases not matched to a gene: 3. The CDR3 coding sequence is TGTGCCAGCAGCTTAGCGCGGCGGGGGGATACGCAGTATTTT. Residues: CASSLARRGDTQYF.

CDR3 in amino acids: CSARVRGNTIYF. For the CDR3, the DNA is TGCAGTGCTAGAGTACGGGGAAACACCATATATTTT. The chain links TRBV20-1 to TRBJ1-3; D is ambiguous. The ends were cut back, 1 base at V and 4 bases at J, with 5 bases in the middle. The CDR3 runs 12 residues. Looked up from germline, CDR1 is DFQATT and CDR2 is SNEGSKA (reference sequence).

A word on this clonotype: A read error may be the cause here, since a much bigger clone is one base away. V and J are TRBV27 and TRBJ1-5, with D possibly being TRBD1 (6 bases). Deletions cut 5 bases from V and 6 bases from J, with 17 bases between. The CDR3 is made up of 15 amino acids. The V gene's germline CDR1 is MNHEY and CDR2 SMNVEV (reference sequence). This chain's CDR3 is CASSKGGQASQPQHF. The CDR3, as DNA: TGTGCCAGCAGTAAAGGGGGGCAAGCCAGTCAGCCCCAGCATTTT.

V usage is TRBV5-5 and J usage is TRBJ2-6; D gene ambiguous. V shed 2 bases and J shed 2 bases, with 11 bases lying between them. Germline V lookup: CDR1 SGHKS, CDR2 YYEKEE (reference sequence). This CDR3 contains 16 residues. The CDR3 DNA reads as TGTGCCAGCAGCTTTTCGCCAGGTACTGGGGCCAACGTCCTGACTTTC. The encoded protein is CASSFSPGTGANVLTF.

This clonotype turned up a few times. This chain joins TRBV29-1 and TRBJ1-1; D may be TRBD1 (6 bases). V was clipped by 4 bases and J by 7 bases, with 10 bases between them. The CDR3 is made up of 11 amino acids. CDR1 and CDR2 (germline): SQVTM, ANQGSEA. The CDR3 nucleotides are TGCAGCGTTGCGAACAGGGATGAAGCTTTCTTT. Translating it yields CSVANRDEAFF. Supplemented by reference TRBV29-1 and TRBJ1-1, the full variable domain reads SAVISQKPSRDICQRGTSLTIQCQVDSQVTMMFWYRQQPGQSLTLIATANQGSEATYESGFVIDKFPISRPNLTFSTLTVSNMSPEDSSIYLCSVANRDEAFFGQGTRLTVV.